This is a list of T cell receptor beta chains from one sample in a study of T cell changes during pregnancy in multiple sclerosis. TCRdb keeps only in-frame clones here, not all; method: immunoSEQ multiplex PCR. The sample includes 27,000 or so clones, 88% of them seen just once. The sample in question was CD8+ T cells from peripheral blood mononuclear cells, obtained in the second trimester of pregnancy. These receptors came from a female donor with multiple sclerosis, enrolled in a pregnancy study. Both conserved end residues are part of each CDR3. The D gene is left open where the match is weak. Size is stated for part of the rows, as once, few or many counts, or as a class when the clone is expanded.

len: 15
j_gene: TRBJ2-2
d_gene: NA
abundance: NA
v_gene: TRBV19
CDR3aa: CASTTRGLSVGELFF
CDR3nt: TGTGCCAGTACTACGAGGGGACTCTCAGTCGGGGAGCTGTTTTTT

len: 14
j_gene: TRBJ1-2
d_gene: NA
abundance: few
v_gene: TRBV25-1
CDR3aa: CASSDLWTDYGYTF
CDR3nt: TGTGCCAGCAGTGACCTCTGGACAGACTATGGCTACACCTTC

len: 16
j_gene: TRBJ2-2
d_gene: NA
abundance: NA
v_gene: TRBV6-5
CDR3aa: CASSSAGAGNTGELFF
CDR3nt: TGTGCCAGCAGTTCCGCGGGGGCCGGAAACACCGGGGAGCTGTTTTTT

len: 13
j_gene: TRBJ1-1
d_gene: NA
abundance: NA
v_gene: TRBV6-1
CDR3aa: CASSENGNAEAFF
CDR3nt: TGTGCCAGCAGTGAAAACGGGAACGCTGAAGCTTTCTTT

len: 14
j_gene: TRBJ1-5
d_gene: NA
abundance: NA
v_gene: TRBV10-2
CDR3aa: CASSDRTVGQPQHF
CDR3nt: TGCGCCAGCAGTGATCGGACTGTCGGCCAGCCCCAGCATTTT

len: 15
j_gene: TRBJ1-4
d_gene: TRBD1
abundance: NA
v_gene: TRBV9
CDR3aa: CASSVEGQGTEKLFF
CDR3nt: TGTGCCAGCAGCGTAGAGGGACAGGGAACTGAAAAACTGTTTTTT

len: 14
j_gene: TRBJ2-7
d_gene: NA
abundance: NA
v_gene: TRBV2
CDR3aa: CASSPKTGSYEQYF
CDR3nt: TGTGCCAGCAGTCCCAAGACAGGTTCCTACGAGCAGTACTTC

len: 15
j_gene: TRBJ2-2
d_gene: TRBD2
abundance: NA
v_gene: TRBV4-2
CDR3aa: CASSQELGGTGELFF
CDR3nt: TGTGCCAGCAGCCAGGAACTCGGGGGGACCGGGGAGCTGTTTTTT

len: 13
j_gene: TRBJ2-3
d_gene: NA
abundance: NA
v_gene: TRBV9
CDR3aa: CASSVVLGATQYF
CDR3nt: TGTGCCAGCAGCGTAGTTTTGGGGGCTACGCAGTATTTT

len: 17
j_gene: TRBJ2-1
d_gene: NA
abundance: once
v_gene: TRBV10-3
CDR3aa: CAISGPQQGLSYNEQFF
CDR3nt: TGTGCCATCAGTGGGCCTCAACAGGGTTTGTCCTACAATGAGCAGTTCTTC

len: 13
j_gene: TRBJ2-7
d_gene: NA
abundance: once
v_gene: TRBV19
CDR3aa: CATRQESSYEQYF
CDR3nt: TGTGCCACGAGACAGGAGAGCTCCTACGAGCAGTACTTC

len: 15
j_gene: TRBJ1-5
d_gene: NA
abundance: few
v_gene: TRBV27
CDR3aa: CARRSGGNSNQPQHF
CDR3nt: TGTGCCCGCCGCTCCGGAGGGAATAGCAATCAGCCCCAGCATTTT

len: 15
j_gene: TRBJ1-2
d_gene: TRBD1
abundance: NA
v_gene: TRBV11-2
CDR3aa: CASSPLRGQGDGYTF
CDR3nt: TGTGCCAGCAGCCCGTTAAGGGGACAGGGTGATGGCTACACCTTC

len: 15
j_gene: TRBJ2-2
d_gene: TRBD1
abundance: NA
v_gene: TRBV2
CDR3aa: CASRTGTANTGELFF
CDR3nt: TGTGCCAGCAGGACCGGGACAGCGAACACCGGGGAGCTGTTTTTT

len: 14
j_gene: TRBJ2-3
d_gene: NA
abundance: NA
v_gene: TRBV6-1
CDR3aa: CASSGTGYTDTQYF
CDR3nt: TGTGCCAGCAGTGGAACAGGTTACACAGATACGCAGTATTTT

len: 15
j_gene: TRBJ1-4
d_gene: TRBD1
abundance: NA
v_gene: TRBV19
CDR3aa: CASGPGQDREEKLFF
CDR3nt: TGTGCCAGTGGACCGGGACAGGACCGGGAAGAAAAACTGTTTTTT

len: 15
j_gene: TRBJ2-7
d_gene: TRBD1
abundance: NA
v_gene: TRBV6-4
CDR3aa: CASSEGQGGSYEQYF
CDR3nt: TGTGCCAGCAGTGAGGGACAGGGGGGATCCTACGAGCAGTACTTC

len: 15
j_gene: TRBJ2-7
d_gene: TRBD2
abundance: NA
v_gene: TRBV6-1
CDR3aa: CASSEEGTSGYEQYF
CDR3nt: TGTGCCAGCAGTGAAGAAGGGACTAGCGGGTACGAGCAGTACTTC

len: 13
j_gene: TRBJ1-1
d_gene: NA
abundance: NA
v_gene: TRBV2
CDR3aa: CASATGTHFEAFF
CDR3nt: TGTGCCAGCGCTACAGGGACCCACTTTGAAGCTTTCTTT

len: 14
j_gene: TRBJ1-2
d_gene: TRBD1
abundance: NA
v_gene: TRBV7-9
CDR3aa: CASTISRDSEGYTF
CDR3nt: TGTGCCAGCACCATTAGCCGGGACAGCGAAGGCTACACCTTC

len: 14
j_gene: TRBJ1-4
d_gene: TRBD1
abundance: once
v_gene: TRBV11-2
CDR3aa: CASSRQGGSEKLFF
CDR3nt: TGTGCCAGCAGCCGACAGGGGGGTTCGGAAAAACTGTTTTTT

len: 14
j_gene: TRBJ2-7
d_gene: TRBD1
abundance: NA
v_gene: TRBV5-4
CDR3aa: CASSPRGQTYEQYF
CDR3nt: TGTGCCAGCAGCCCGAGGGGACAGACCTACGAGCAGTACTTC

len: 15
j_gene: TRBJ2-7
d_gene: TRBD1
abundance: NA
v_gene: TRBV4-1
CDR3aa: CASSRLTGRAYEQYF
CDR3nt: TGCGCCAGCAGCCGCCTGACAGGGCGCGCCTACGAGCAGTACTTC

len: 16
j_gene: TRBJ2-2
d_gene: TRBD1
abundance: NA
v_gene: TRBV11-2
CDR3aa: CASSFPGQRIPGELFF
CDR3nt: TGTGCCAGCAGCTTCCCGGGACAGAGGATCCCTGGGGAGCTGTTTTTT

len: 15
j_gene: TRBJ2-1
d_gene: TRBD2
abundance: NA
v_gene: TRBV10-2
CDR3aa: CASSDWVGGANEQFF
CDR3nt: TGCGCCAGCAGTGATTGGGTCGGGGGGGCGAATGAGCAGTTCTTC

len: 13
j_gene: TRBJ2-7
d_gene: NA
abundance: NA
v_gene: TRBV11-1
CDR3aa: CASSRGPNYEQYF
CDR3nt: TGTGCCAGCAGCCGCGGTCCCAACTACGAGCAGTACTTC

len: 16
j_gene: TRBJ2-1
d_gene: NA
abundance: once
v_gene: TRBV13
CDR3aa: CASSPSDRLPLNEQFF
CDR3nt: TGTGCCAGCAGCCCCTCCGACAGGCTACCCCTCAATGAGCAGTTCTTC

len: 15
j_gene: TRBJ1-4
d_gene: TRBD1
abundance: few
v_gene: TRBV27
CDR3aa: CASSPNTGVQEKLFF
CDR3nt: TGTGCCAGCAGTCCGAATACAGGGGTACAGGAAAAACTGTTTTTT

len: 15
j_gene: TRBJ2-1
d_gene: NA
abundance: NA
v_gene: TRBV7-9
CDR3aa: CASSLDSRIYNEQFF
CDR3nt: TGTGCCAGCAGCTTAGACTCCAGGATCTACAATGAGCAGTTCTTC

len: 16
j_gene: TRBJ2-4
d_gene: TRBD1
abundance: once
v_gene: TRBV6-1
CDR3aa: CASSEAPQGDVNIQYF
CDR3nt: TGTGCCAGCAGTGAAGCTCCGCAGGGGGATGTAAACATTCAGTACTTC

len: 12
j_gene: TRBJ2-7
d_gene: NA
abundance: NA
v_gene: TRBV7-2
CDR3aa: CASSLGRAEQYF
CDR3nt: TGTGCCAGCAGCTTAGGCAGGGCCGAGCAGTACTTC

len: 15
j_gene: TRBJ1-5
d_gene: TRBD1
abundance: once
v_gene: TRBV4-1
CDR3aa: CASSQGPGGPGAQHF
CDR3nt: TGCGCCAGCAGCCAAGGTCCAGGGGGGCCAGGGGCCCAGCATTTT

len: 16
j_gene: TRBJ2-6
d_gene: NA
abundance: NA
v_gene: TRBV6-6
CDR3aa: CASILQIYSGANVLTF
CDR3nt: TGTGCCAGCATACTACAAATTTACTCTGGGGCCAACGTCCTGACTTTC

len: 12
j_gene: TRBJ1-5
d_gene: NA
abundance: NA
v_gene: TRBV28
CDR3aa: CASSPTRQPQHF
CDR3nt: TGTGCCAGCAGTCCCACGAGACAGCCCCAGCATTTT

len: 16
j_gene: TRBJ2-7
d_gene: NA
abundance: NA
v_gene: TRBV6-6
CDR3aa: CASSYREGVGFFEQYF
CDR3nt: TGTGCCAGCAGTTACCGTGAAGGGGTGGGATTTTTCGAGCAGTACTTC

len: 14
j_gene: TRBJ1-1
d_gene: NA
abundance: NA
v_gene: TRBV6-1
CDR3aa: CASSGRGMNTEAFF
CDR3nt: TGTGCCAGCAGTGGACGGGGAATGAACACTGAAGCTTTCTTT

len: 16
j_gene: TRBJ2-1
d_gene: NA
abundance: NA
v_gene: TRBV23-1
CDR3aa: CASSQFPLYRHNEQFF
CDR3nt: TGCGCCAGCAGTCAATTCCCCTTATACAGACACAATGAGCAGTTCTTC

len: 14
j_gene: TRBJ1-2
d_gene: NA
abundance: NA
v_gene: TRBV7-8
CDR3aa: CASSLRPGLKGYTF
CDR3nt: TGTGCCAGCAGCTTACGGCCCGGACTCAAGGGCTACACCTTC

len: 13
j_gene: TRBJ1-2
d_gene: NA
abundance: NA
v_gene: TRBV5-6
CDR3aa: CASSPQDSYGYTF
CDR3nt: TGTGCCAGCAGCCCTCAAGATAGCTATGGCTACACCTTC

len: 14
j_gene: TRBJ1-2
d_gene: TRBD1
abundance: NA
v_gene: TRBV5-4
CDR3aa: CASSTGQGAGGYTF
CDR3nt: TGTGCCAGCAGCACCGGACAGGGGGCGGGTGGCTACACCTTC

len: 14
j_gene: TRBJ1-2
d_gene: TRBD1
abundance: NA
v_gene: TRBV7-9
CDR3aa: CASRFGDRDYGYTF
CDR3nt: TGTGCCAGCAGATTTGGAGACAGGGACTATGGCTACACCTTC

len: 11
j_gene: TRBJ2-4
d_gene: NA
abundance: NA
v_gene: TRBV19
CDR3aa: CASRYQGIQYF
CDR3nt: TGTGCCAGTAGATATCAGGGTATTCAGTACTTC

len: 15
j_gene: TRBJ2-1
d_gene: TRBD1
abundance: NA
v_gene: TRBV15
CDR3aa: CATSKPRQGYNEQFF
CDR3nt: TGTGCCACCAGCAAGCCCCGACAGGGCTACAATGAGCAGTTCTTC

len: 15
j_gene: TRBJ2-1
d_gene: TRBD2
abundance: NA
v_gene: TRBV13
CDR3aa: CASSFEAGGDNEQFF
CDR3nt: TGTGCCAGCAGCTTTGAAGCGGGGGGCGACAATGAGCAGTTCTTC

len: 17
j_gene: TRBJ1-4
d_gene: NA
abundance: NA
v_gene: TRBV6-1
CDR3aa: CASSEVIGDTTNEKLFF
CDR3nt: TGTGCCAGCAGTGAAGTTATAGGGGACACAACTAATGAAAAACTGTTTTTT

len: 14
j_gene: TRBJ2-7
d_gene: TRBD1
abundance: NA
v_gene: TRBV6-5
CDR3aa: CASSRKGAENEQYF
CDR3nt: TGTGCCAGCAGCCGTAAGGGGGCGGAGAACGAGCAGTACTTC

len: 14
j_gene: TRBJ1-2
d_gene: NA
abundance: NA
v_gene: TRBV5-1
CDR3aa: CASSLRGWADGYTF
CDR3nt: TGCGCCAGCAGCTTGCGAGGGTGGGCTGATGGCTACACCTTC

len: 15
j_gene: TRBJ2-2
d_gene: TRBD2
abundance: NA
v_gene: TRBV30
CDR3aa: CAWSVKGLATGELFF
CDR3nt: TGTGCCTGGAGTGTAAAGGGACTAGCGACCGGGGAGCTGTTTTTT